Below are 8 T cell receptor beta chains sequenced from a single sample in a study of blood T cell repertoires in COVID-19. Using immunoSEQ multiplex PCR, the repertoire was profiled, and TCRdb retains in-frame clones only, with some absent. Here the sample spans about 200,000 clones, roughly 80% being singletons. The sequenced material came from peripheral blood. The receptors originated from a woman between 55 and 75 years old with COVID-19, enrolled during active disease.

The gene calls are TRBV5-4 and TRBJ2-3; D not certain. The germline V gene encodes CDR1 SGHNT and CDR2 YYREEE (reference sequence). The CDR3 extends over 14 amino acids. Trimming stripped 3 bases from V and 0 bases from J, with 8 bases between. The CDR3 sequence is CASSSDKSTDTQYF. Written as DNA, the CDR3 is TGTGCCAGCAGCTCAGACAAGAGCACAGATACGCAGTATTTT.

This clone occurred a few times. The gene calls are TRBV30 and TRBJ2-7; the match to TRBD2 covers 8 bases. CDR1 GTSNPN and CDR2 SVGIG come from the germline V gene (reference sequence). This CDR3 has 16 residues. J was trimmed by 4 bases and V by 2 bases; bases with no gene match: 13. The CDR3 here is CAWSPLGLGENYEQYF. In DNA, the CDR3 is TGTGCCTGGAGTCCCCTGGGACTAGGGGAAAATTACGAGCAGTACTTC.

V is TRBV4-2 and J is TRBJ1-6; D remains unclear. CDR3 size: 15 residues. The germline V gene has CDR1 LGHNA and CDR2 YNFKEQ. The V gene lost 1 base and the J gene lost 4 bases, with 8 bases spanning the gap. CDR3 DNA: TGTGCCAGCAGCCAAGGAAGAGGATATAATTCACCCCTCCACTTT. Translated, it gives CASSQGRGYNSPLHF.

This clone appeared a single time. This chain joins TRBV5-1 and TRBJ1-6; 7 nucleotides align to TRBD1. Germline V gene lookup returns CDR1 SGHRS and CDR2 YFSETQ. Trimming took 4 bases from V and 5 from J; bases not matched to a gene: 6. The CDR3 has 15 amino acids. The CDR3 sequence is CASSPGTADNSPLHF. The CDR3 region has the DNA TGCGCCAGCAGCCCGGGGACAGCAGATAATTCACCCCTCCACTTT.

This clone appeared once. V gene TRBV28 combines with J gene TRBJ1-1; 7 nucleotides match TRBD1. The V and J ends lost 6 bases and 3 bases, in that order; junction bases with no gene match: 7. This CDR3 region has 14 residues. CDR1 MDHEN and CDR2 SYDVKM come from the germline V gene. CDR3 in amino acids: CASSRQGGYTEAFF. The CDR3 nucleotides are TGTGCCAGCAGCCGACAGGGAGGATACACTGAAGCTTTCTTT.

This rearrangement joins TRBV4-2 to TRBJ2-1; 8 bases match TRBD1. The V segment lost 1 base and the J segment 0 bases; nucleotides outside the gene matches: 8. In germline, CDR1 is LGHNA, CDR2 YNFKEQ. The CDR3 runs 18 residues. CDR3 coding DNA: TGTGCCAGCAGCCAAGGCGGCAGGGGGCGGAGCTCCTACAATGAGCAGTTCTTC. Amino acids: CASSQGGRGRSSYNEQFF.

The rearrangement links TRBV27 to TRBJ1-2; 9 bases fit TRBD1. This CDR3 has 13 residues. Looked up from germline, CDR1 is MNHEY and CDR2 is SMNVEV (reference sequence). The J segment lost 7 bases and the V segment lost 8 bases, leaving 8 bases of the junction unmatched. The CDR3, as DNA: TGTGCCAGCCGGGGACAGGGAACGCTTGGCTACACCTTC. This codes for CASRGQGTLGYTF.

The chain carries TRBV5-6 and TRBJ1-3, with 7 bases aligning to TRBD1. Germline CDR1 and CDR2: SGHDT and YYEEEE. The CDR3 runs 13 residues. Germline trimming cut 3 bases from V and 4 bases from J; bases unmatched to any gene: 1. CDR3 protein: CASSSTGGNTIYF. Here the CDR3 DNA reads TGTGCCAGCAGCTCGACAGGGGGAAACACCATATATTTT.